These 18 T cell receptor beta chains share one sample of origin, sequenced in a study of T cell clonotyping in hematopoietic cell transplantation. The protocol was immunoSEQ multiplex PCR, while the TCRdb copy is restricted to in-frame clones and leaves out a portion. The sample carries over 45,000 clones, approximately 84% recorded once. Specified time point: recipient sample about 28 days before transplant, after cytoreduction. This specimen was peripheral blood mononuclear cells, taken before stem cell transplant. The receptors here all came from a man between 60 and 75 years old with biphenotypic leukemia. Some clones in this sample may be carry-over from other donors' samples.

The chain couples TRBV4-1 to TRBJ1-2; tentative D call: TRBD1 (5 bases). Trimming shortened V by 1 base and J by 0 bases, and 12 bases separated the two germline ends. Germline V gives CDR1 MGHRA, CDR2 YSYEKL. This CDR3 has 16 amino acids. The CDR3 DNA reads as TGCGCCAGCAGCCAAGTTTCGGCAGGGACTAACTATGGCTACACCTTC. Translation gives CASSQVSAGTNYGYTF.

Points on this clone: The germline gene is not matched at one end of the junction; a read error may be the cause. The chain recombines TRBV28 with TRBJ2-7, with 10 bases aligning to TRBD1. The CDR3 length is 13 residues. Germline V gene data show CDR1 as MDHEN and CDR2 as SYDVKM. This CDR3 reads CASSLGAWDRGRF. In nucleotides, the CDR3 is TGTGCCAGCAGTTTGGGGGCGTGGGACAGGGGAAGGTTC. Using reference TRBV28 and TRBJ2-7 for the parts outside the CDR3, the full variable domain is DVKVTQSSRYLVKRTGEKVFLECVQDMDHENMFWYRQDPGLGLRLIYFSYDVKMKEKGDIPEGYSVSREKKERFSLILESASTNQTSMYLCASSLGAWDRGRFGPGTRLTVT.

The V call is TRBV11-2, the J call TRBJ2-2; 10 nucleotides align to TRBD2. V was clipped by 1 base and J by 6 bases; unmatched bases: 2. The germline CDR1 and CDR2 sequences are SGHAT and FQNNGV. There are 15 residues in the CDR3. CDR3 DNA: TGTGCCAGCAGCTTAGGGCTAGCGGGAGCCGGGGAGCTGTTTTTT. Protein: CASSLGLAGAGELFF.

V is TRBV6-1 and J is TRBJ1-2; D may be TRBD1 (6 bases). Germline V lookup: CDR1 MNHNS, CDR2 SASEGT. V was pared by 10 bases and J by 2 bases, with 11 bases between. This CDR3 region has 12 residues. CDR3 loop: CATLGTNYGYTF. CDR3 sequence (DNA): TGTGCCACCCTCGGGACAAACTATGGCTACACCTTC.

This chain uses TRBV7-2 with TRBJ2-6, with D tentatively TRBD1 (6 bases). Germline CDR1 reads SGHTA; CDR2 reads FQGNSA. V lost 1 base and J 1 base, leaving 11 bases between the germline ends. The CDR3 covers 17 residues. For the CDR3, the DNA is TGTGCCAGCAGCTTAGAATCCGGACAGTCTGGGGCCAACGTCCTGACTTTC. Translation gives CASSLESGQSGANVLTF.

The J gene is TRBJ2-3, the V gene TRBV15, with D perhaps matching TRBD2 (6 bases). The V and J ends lost 5 bases and 1 base respectively, with 19 bases between them. This CDR3 has 17 amino acids. The germline V gene has CDR1 LNHNV and CDR2 YYDKDF (reference sequence). The CDR3 here is CATSPAGFPRRTDTQYF. CDR3 sequence (DNA): TGTGCCACCAGCCCCGCGGGATTTCCACGGCGCACAGATACGCAGTATTTT.

J is TRBJ2-7 and V is TRBV7-2, with 8 bases that match TRBD1. From germline, CDR1 is SGHTA and CDR2 FQGNSA. The length of the CDR3 is 16 residues. The V segment lost 4 bases and the J segment 0 bases; nucleotides outside the gene matches: 8. CDR3 DNA sequence: TGTGCCAGCAGCTCCCGGGACAGGTCACTCTCCTACGAGCAGTACTTC. Encoded protein: CASSSRDRSLSYEQYF.

The chain uses TRBV5-1 and TRBJ2-2; no firm D call. V lost 4 bases to trimming and J lost 4 bases, with 8 bases between them. The V gene's germline CDR1 is SGHRS and CDR2 YFSETQ. The CDR3 spans 13 residues. CDR3 amino acids: CASSQTFTGELFF. The DNA of the CDR3 is TGCGCCAGCAGCCAAACTTTCACCGGGGAGCTGTTTTTT.

V and J are TRBV11-2 and TRBJ2-3, with D perhaps matching TRBD2 (6 bases). The CDR3 has 15 amino acids. The germline CDR1 and CDR2 sequences are SGHAT and FQNNGV. Between the trimmed V and J ends, which lost 5 bases and 0 bases, there was a span of 12 bases. DNA for the CDR3: TGTGCCAGCAGCAGGAGTAGCGGTAGCACAGATACGCAGTATTTT. It codes for CASSRSSGSTDTQYF.

The chain couples TRBV5-1 to TRBJ1-1; no firm D call. V lost 0 bases, J lost 3 bases, and 12 bases lay in between. The CDR3 totals 15 residues. Germline V CDR1 and CDR2: SGHRS, YFSETQ. This CDR3 is CASSLASADDTEAFF. The CDR3 coding sequence is TGCGCCAGCAGCTTGGCGTCGGCCGACGACACTGAAGCTTTCTTT. The full variable domain, its missing parts supplied by reference TRBV5-1 and TRBJ1-1, is KAGVTQTPRYLIKTRGQQVTLSCSPISGHRSVSWYQQTPGQGLQFLFEYFSETQRNKGNFPGRFSGRQFSNSRSEMNVSTLELGDSALYLCASSLASADDTEAFFGQGTRLTVV.

The gene calls are TRBV5-1 and TRBJ2-7, with D perhaps matching TRBD1 (5 bases). V dropped 1 base and J dropped 0 bases, with 8 bases sitting between them. This CDR3 is built from 14 residues. CDR1 is SGHRS and CDR2 is YFSETQ in the germline V gene. DNA for the CDR3: TGCGCCAGCAGCTTGACTGACAGCTCCTACGAGCAGTACTTC. Translated: CASSLTDSSYEQYF.

CDR3 in DNA: TGTGCCTGGAGTGACCCACGAACGACAATCTATCGGTTCTTC. It specifies CAWSDPRTTIYRFF. This rearrangement joins TRBV30 to TRBJ2-1; D is undetermined. The CDR3 loop spans 14 amino acids. Germline V gene lookup returns CDR1 GTSNPN and CDR2 SVGIG (reference sequence). With 1 base removed from V and 15 bases from J, the gap between germline ends came to 22 bases.

The chain couples TRBV19 to TRBJ1-4; TRBD1 matches 8 bases. The germline gives CDR1 LNHDA, CDR2 SQIVND (reference sequence). This CDR3 is 13 amino acids long. Trimming at V came to 6 bases and at J to 7 bases, leaving 4 bases not matched to a gene. The CDR3 coding sequence is TGTGCCAGTAGAGGACAGGGTCCTGAAAAACTGTTTTTT. Its translation: CASRGQGPEKLFF.

The chain is built from TRBV15 and TRBJ2-1; D gene unclear. V gave up 0 bases and J gave up 8 bases, with 11 bases separating them. Germline-derived CDR1 and CDR2 are LNHNV and YYDKDF (reference sequence). This CDR3 spans 14 amino acids. The CDR3 reads CATSRDYSVDEQFF. The CDR3 bases are TGTGCCACCAGCAGAGACTACTCCGTCGATGAGCAGTTCTTC.

The chain employs TRBV25-1 and TRBJ1-2; 9 bases map to TRBD1. V shed 1 base, J shed 8 bases, and the junction held 5 bases outside the gene matches. The V gene's germline CDR1 is MGHDK and CDR2 SYGVNS. The CDR3 has 14 residues. CDR3 coding DNA: TGTGCCAGCAGTGAATGGGGACAGGGCGGGGGCTACACCTTC. Residues: CASSEWGQGGGYTF.

CDR3 loop: CATTPDMGTPNTGELFF. For the CDR3, the DNA is TGTGCCACCACTCCGGACATGGGGACCCCGAACACCGGGGAGCTGTTTTTT. The genes are TRBV10-3 and TRBJ2-2; the D gene could be TRBD1 or TRBD2 (5 bases each). Germline loops: CDR1 ENHRY, CDR2 SYGVKD. The CDR3 has 17 residues. Between the trimmed V and J ends, which lost 10 bases and 0 bases, there was a span of 21 bases.

This sequence joins TRBV7-9 and TRBJ1-3; D gene uncertain. V was shortened by 3 bases and J by 7 bases, with 4 bases between the two germline ends. Germline V gene data show CDR1 as SEHNR and CDR2 as FQNEAQ (reference sequence). This CDR3 comprises 11 residues. CDR3 residues: CASSLANTIYF. The CDR3 DNA reads TGTGCCAGCAGCTTGGCGAACACCATATATTTT.

The chain recombines TRBV30 with TRBJ2-1, with 12 bases that match TRBD2. Per germline, CDR1 GTSNPN and CDR2 SVGIG (reference sequence). With 1 base clipped from V and 10 bases from J, the junction kept 2 bases outside the gene matches. The length of the CDR3 is 13 residues. CDR3 DNA: TGTGCCTGGAGTGCTAGCGGGAGGGGCGAGCAGTTCTTC. The encoded protein is CAWSASGRGEQFF.